The 2 T cell receptor beta chains below come from one sample, sequenced in a study of T cell responses to AZD1222 COVID-19 vaccine. Generated by immunoSEQ multiplex PCR, the TCRdb table keeps only in-frame clones and is missing some. The table lists roughly 120,000 clones, 85% of them singletons. This material consisted of peripheral blood, taken 28 days after the second AZD1222 dose. Source of these receptors: an adult who received the AZD1222 COVID-19 vaccine.

V and J are TRBV14 and TRBJ1-4; 8 bases are shared with TRBD1. CDR1 and CDR2 from the germline V gene are SGHDN and FVKESK. Losses at the gene ends were 4 bases for V and 4 bases for J; bases not matched to a gene: 8. The CDR3 length is 16 residues. The CDR3 region is CASSRQRTGYNEKLFF. For the CDR3, the DNA is TGTGCCAGCAGCCGCCAGAGGACAGGGTATAATGAAAAACTGTTTTTT. Full variable domain (remainder filled in from reference TRBV14 and TRBJ1-4): EAGVTQFPSHSVIEKGQTVTLRCDPISGHDNLYWYRRVMGKEIKFLLHFVKESKQDESGMPNNRFLAERTGGTYSTLKVQPAELEDSGVYFCASSRQRTGYNEKLFFGSGTQLSVL.

This chain joins TRBV5-1 and TRBJ2-7, with a tentative D call TRBD2 (6 bases). CDR1 and CDR2 (germline): SGHRS, YFSETQ. V was cut by 0 bases and J by 3 bases, with 13 bases left in between. This CDR3 is built from 15 residues. The CDR3, as DNA: TGCGCCAGCAGCTTGGTTGGGGACTCGGTCTACGAGCAGTACTTC. This codes for CASSLVGDSVYEQYF.